This entry lists 26 T cell receptor beta chains sequenced from one sample in a study of T cells in women clearing cervical HPV infection. Assay used: immunoSEQ multiplex PCR; TCRdb lists only in-frame clones, some missing. The table lists 23,000 or so clones. Material: blood buffy coat. These receptors were collected from a woman between 18 and 75 years old with a cervical HPV16 infection that either progressed to CIN3+ or cleared (not recorded which).

About this clone itself: Read coverage stops 3 residues before the CDR3 terminus; the germline J gene supplies the remainder. The V call is TRBV7-2, the J call TRBJ2-7; unclear D gene. The CDR3 runs to 14 residues. Germline lookup yields CDR1 SGHTA and CDR2 FQGNSA. The V and J ends lost 0 bases and 1 base respectively, with 7 bases between them. CDR3 bases read: TGTGCCAGCAGCTTAGCTGCCGGTTCCTACGAG. Translation: CASSLAAGSYE. The whole CDR3 region reads CASSLAAGSYEQYF. The full variable domain, its missing parts supplied by reference TRBV7-2 and TRBJ2-7, is GAGVSQSPSNKVTEKGKDVELRCDPISGHTALYWYRQSLGQGLEFLIYFQGNSAPDKSGLPSDRFSAERTGGSVSTLTIQRTQQEDSAVYLCASSLAAGSYEQYFGPGTRLTVT.

With respect to this clone: The read finishes 3 residues shy of the CDR3 end, and the germline J gene is used to complete it. J is TRBJ1-2 and V is TRBV5-1, with a weak D call TRBD1 (6 bases). Germline V gene lookup returns CDR1 SGHRS and CDR2 YFSETQ. The V and J ends lost 3 bases and 3 bases respectively, with 12 bases between them. This CDR3 region has 14 residues. The sequenced part of the CDR3 DNA is TGCGCCAGCAGCTCTACTAACAGGGACTATGGC. Amino acids: CASSSTNRDYG. The entire CDR3 reads CASSSTNRDYGYTF. The full variable domain, its missing parts supplied by reference TRBV5-1 and TRBJ1-2, is KAGVTQTPRYLIKTRGQQVTLSCSPISGHRSVSWYQQTPGQGLQFLFEYFSETQRNKGNFPGRFSGRQFSNSRSEMNVSTLELGDSALYLCASSSTNRDYGYTFGSGTRLTVV.

Points on this clone: The read terminates 3 residues before the CDR3 end, so the remaining end is supplied by the germline J gene. The rearrangement uses TRBV28 and TRBJ2-1; 14 bases line up with TRBD2. This CDR3 contains 15 residues. The V segment lost 5 bases and the J segment 9 bases; nucleotides outside the gene matches: 6. Germline CDR1 and CDR2: MDHEN and SYDVKM. CDR3 region: CASSPRLAGGPEQFF. The DNA read from the CDR3 is TGTGCCAGCAGTCCCCGACTAGCGGGAGGGCCTGAG. The entire variable domain, with the rest obtained from reference TRBV28 and TRBJ2-1, is as follows: DVKVTQSSRYLVKRTGEKVFLECVQDMDHENMFWYRQDPGLGLRLIYFSYDVKMKEKGDIPEGYSVSREKKERFSLILESASTNQTSMYLCASSPRLAGGPEQFFGPGTRLTVL.

Comments on this clone: From the germline J gene comes the end of the CDR3, since the read stops 3 residues before it. The chain combines TRBV19 with TRBJ1-2, with TRBD1 matching 10 bases. CDR3 length equals 14 residues. In germline, CDR1 is LNHDA, CDR2 SQIVND (reference sequence). V lost 5 bases to trimming and J lost 7 bases; unmatched junction nucleotides: 7. Partial CDR3 DNA: TGTGCCAGTAGTCCAAGGACAGGGGGGCTTGGC. Protein product: CASSPRTGGLG. The entire CDR3 is CASSPRTGGLGYTF.

CDR3 sequence reads: CASSYGRESDEQFF. CDR3 bases read: TGTGCCAGCAGTTACGGGCGGGAGAGTGATGAG. The chain combines TRBV6-2 or TRBV6-3 with TRBJ2-1; 7 bases align to TRBD2. Read coverage stops 3 residues before the CDR3 terminus; the germline J gene supplies the remainder. This CDR3 is built from 14 residues. Germline loops: CDR1 MNHEY, CDR2 SVGEGT. The V segment lost 2 bases and the J segment 8 bases; nucleotides outside the gene matches: 6.

About this clone: The read ends 3 residues early relative to the CDR3; the germline J gene fills the gap. The V call is TRBV30, the J call TRBJ2-7; unclear D gene. Germline loops: CDR1 GTSNPN, CDR2 SVGIG (reference sequence). The CDR3 is 11 amino acids. Between the trimmed V and J ends, which lost 1 base and 4 bases, there was a span of 5 bases. The CDR3 loop reads CAWSAPYEQYF. The part of the CDR3 DNA that was read is TGTGCCTGGAGTGCCCCGTACGAG.

As for this clone: The read ends 3 residues early relative to the CDR3; the germline J gene fills the gap. This rearrangement joins TRBV20-1 to TRBJ2-2, with TRBD2 matching over 10 bases. Germline trimming cut 2 bases from V and 5 bases from J; bases unmatched to any gene: 5. Germline-derived CDR1 and CDR2 are DFQATT and SNEGSKA (reference sequence). The CDR3 contains 15 residues. Incomplete CDR3 DNA: TGCAGTGCTAGACCTAGCGGGAGTGGTACCGGGGAG. It specifies CSARPSGSGTGE. The whole CDR3 protein is CSARPSGSGTGELFF.

For this clone: The CDR3 end falls 3 residues outside the read, so it is completed with the germline J gene. The rearrangement links TRBV7-6 to TRBJ2-7; TRBD2 agrees at 13 bases. The CDR3 consists of 16 residues. Germline loops: CDR1 SGHVS, CDR2 FNYEAQ. The junction had 10 bases not matched to a gene; V was cut back by 5 bases and J by 6 bases. The sequenced part of the CDR3 DNA is TGTGCCAGCAGCCCAGGGACTAGCGGGGCCCACAGCGAG. Protein: CASSPGTSGAHSE. The CDR3 in its entirety is CASSPGTSGAHSEQYF.

Regarding this clone: The CDR3 is cut off 3 residues early in the read; its end comes from the germline J gene. V and J are TRBV20-1 and TRBJ2-1; TRBD2 matches 7 bases. There are 15 residues in the CDR3. Germline CDR1 is DFQATT and CDR2 is SNEGSKA (reference sequence). Trimming cost V 5 bases and J 6 bases; bases outside gene matches: 13. This CDR3 is CSADQAPGTTNEQFF. The CDR3 DNA, read in part, is TGCAGTGCTGACCAAGCCCCCGGGACTACCAATGAG.

Points on this clone: The CDR3 is cut off 3 residues early in the read; its end comes from the germline J gene. This chain links TRBV5-1 with TRBJ2-3; TRBD2 matches 12 bases. The germline V gene has CDR1 SGHRS and CDR2 YFSETQ. V lost 3 bases and J lost 5; bases outside the gene matches: 7. The CDR3 runs 16 residues. CDR3 amino acids: CASSSPSGRVEDTQYF. The CDR3 bases that were read are TGCGCCAGCAGCTCCCCTAGCGGGAGGGTGGAAGATACG. Supplemented by reference TRBV5-1 and TRBJ2-3, the full variable domain reads KAGVTQTPRYLIKTRGQQVTLSCSPISGHRSVSWYQQTPGQGLQFLFEYFSETQRNKGNFPGRFSGRQFSNSRSEMNVSTLELGDSALYLCASSSPSGRVEDTQYFGPGTRLTVL.

To note about this clone: The CDR3 end falls 3 residues outside the read, so it is completed with the germline J gene. The chain combines TRBV30 with TRBJ1-2; TRBD1 agrees at 7 bases. Germline CDR1 GTSNPN, CDR2 SVGIG (reference sequence). V was clipped by 5 bases and J by 7 bases; unmatched bases: 10. The CDR3 is made up of 13 amino acids. CDR3 region: CAWDHDREGGYTF. The covered CDR3 bases are TGTGCCTGGGACCACGACAGGGAGGGTGGC.

For this clone: The CDR3 extends 3 residues past the end of the read, so its final part is completed from the germline J gene. V gene TRBV20-1 combines with J gene TRBJ2-7; 12 nucleotides agree with TRBD2. The CDR3 totals 18 residues. CDR1 is DFQATT and CDR2 is SNEGSKA in the germline V gene (reference sequence). Losses at the gene ends were 5 bases for V and 4 bases for J; bases not matched to a gene: 18. CDR3 residues: CSAYRARTSGTVGYEQYF. CDR3 DNA, as far as it was read: TGCAGTGCTTATAGAGCTCGGACTAGCGGGACGGTGGGGTACGAG.

Comments on this clone: The read comes to an end 3 residues before the CDR3 does, leaving the germline J gene to fill in the end. The chain recombines TRBV5-1 with TRBJ2-7; 8 bases are a match to TRBD1. There are 15 residues in the CDR3. With V trimmed by 3 bases and J by 5 bases, 10 bases remained unmatched. The germline V gene has CDR1 SGHRS and CDR2 YFSETQ. This CDR3 is CASSYQTGGRDEQYF. CDR3 DNA, as far as it was read: TGCGCCAGCAGCTATCAAACAGGGGGACGAGACGAG.

For this clone: The read gets to within 3 residues of the CDR3 end, and the germline J gene fills in the rest. The gene calls are TRBV5-1 and TRBJ2-1, with 8 bases matching TRBD2. V shed 4 bases, J shed 0 bases, and the junction held 12 bases outside the gene matches. This CDR3 region has 18 residues. From germline, CDR1 is SGHRS and CDR2 YFSETQ. The DNA read from the CDR3 is TGCGCCAGCAGCCGGGGGGGGGTTAGCGGCAACTCCTACAATGAG. Residues: CASSRGGVSGNSYNE. The CDR3 as a whole reads CASSRGGVSGNSYNEQFF.

With regard to this clone: The CDR3 goes on 3 residues after the read ends, and that part is filled in from the germline J gene. This chain uses TRBV2 with TRBJ2-1; TRBD1 agrees at 8 bases. The germline V gene encodes CDR1 SNHLY and CDR2 FYNNEI. CDR3 size: 13 residues. V trimming: 5 bases; J trimming: 5 bases; junction bases outside the gene matches: 2. The covered CDR3 bases are TGTGCCAGCAGTTCGGACAGGGACAATGAG. As protein: CASSSDRDNE. The entire CDR3 is CASSSDRDNEQFF.

With respect to this clone: The CDR3 end falls 3 residues outside the read, so it is completed with the germline J gene. This chain joins TRBV10-3 and TRBJ2-7; 7 bases match TRBD2. Germline-derived CDR1 and CDR2 are ENHRY and SYGVKD. The CDR3 totals 12 residues. J was trimmed by 2 bases and V by 10 bases; bases with no gene match: 5. The part of the CDR3 DNA that was read is TGTGCCACCCTAGCGGCAACCTACGAG. It encodes CATLAATYE. The full CDR3 protein reads CATLAATYEQYF.

About this clone: The read comes to an end 3 residues before the CDR3 does, leaving the germline J gene to fill in the end. This rearrangement joins TRBV2 to TRBJ2-5, with a tentative D call TRBD2 (6 bases). The CDR3 runs to 16 residues. V was cut by 4 bases and J by 5 bases, with 20 bases left in between. Germline loops: CDR1 SNHLY, CDR2 FYNNEI. The CDR3 is CASSGAGLAVSETQYF. The covered CDR3 bases are TGTGCCAGCAGTGGGGCGGGGCTAGCTGTCTCGGAGACC. Complete variable domain (other parts from reference TRBV2 and TRBJ2-5): EPEVTQTPSHQVTQMGQEVILRCVPISNHLYFYWYRQILGQKVEFLVSFYNNEISEKSEIFDDQFSVERPDGSNFTLKIRSTKLEDSAMYFCASSGAGLAVSETQYFGPGTRLLVL.

Frequency places this clone as medium-sized. From the germline J gene comes the end of the CDR3, since the read stops 3 residues before it. The chain couples TRBV5-5 to TRBJ2-4; unclear D gene. V gave up 1 base and J gave up 2 bases, with 10 bases separating them. The CDR3 has 15 amino acids. The germline gives CDR1 SGHKS, CDR2 YYEKEE (reference sequence). Incomplete CDR3 DNA: TGTGCCAGCAGCTTGTCTATTGATCCCAAAAACATT. Amino acid sequence: CASSLSIDPKNI. The whole CDR3 sequence reads CASSLSIDPKNIQYF. Full variable domain (remainder filled in from reference TRBV5-5 and TRBJ2-4): DAGVTQSPTHLIKTRGQQVTLRCSPISGHKSVSWYQQVLGQGPQFIFQYYEKEERGRGNFPDRFSARQFPNYSSELNVNALLLGDSALYLCASSLSIDPKNIQYFGAGTRLSVL.

In the case of this clone: The read terminates 3 residues before the CDR3 end, so the remaining end is supplied by the germline J gene. J is TRBJ1-2 and V is TRBV10-1, with TRBD1 identical over 7 bases. Germline assignment: CDR1 WNHNN and CDR2 SYGVQD (reference sequence). The CDR3 extends over 16 amino acids. Trimming at V came to 3 bases and at J to 1 base, leaving 8 bases not matched to a gene. The covered CDR3 bases are TGCGCCAGCAGTGACTCCGACAGGGTTGGTAACTATGGC. As protein: CASSDSDRVGNYG. The full CDR3 sequence reads CASSDSDRVGNYGYTF.

In regard to this clone: The CDR3 is cut off 3 residues early in the read; its end comes from the germline J gene. The rearrangement links TRBV28 to TRBJ2-1, with TRBD2 identical over 7 bases. This CDR3 spans 17 amino acids. The germline gives CDR1 MDHEN, CDR2 SYDVKM. The ends lost 2 bases at V and 5 bases at J; junction bases unmatched: 12. The part of the CDR3 DNA that was read is TGTGCCAGCAGTTTAGAATTACTAGCGACTGGGAACAATGAG. Protein sequence: CASSLELLATGNNE. The CDR3 in full is CASSLELLATGNNEQFF.

Remarks on this clone: The read finishes 3 residues shy of the CDR3 end, and the germline J gene is used to complete it. This chain connects TRBV30 to TRBJ1-1, with D hard to call. There are 14 residues in the CDR3. Germline-derived CDR1 and CDR2 are GTSNPN and SVGIG (reference sequence). The CDR3 sequence: CAWSSRRTAREAFF. Partial CDR3 DNA: TGTGCCTGGAGTTCACGTCGGACTGCCAGGGAA.

On this clone: Read data end 3 residues before the CDR3 end; the end is taken from the germline J gene. The rearrangement joins TRBV20-1 to TRBJ2-7, with 9 bases lining up with TRBD2. The CDR3 sequence is 14 residues long. In germline, CDR1 is DFQATT, CDR2 SNEGSKA (reference sequence). J gave up 4 bases and V 5 bases, and 9 bases lay outside the gene matches. CDR3 DNA (partial): TGCAGTGCTGTACGAGTAGCGGGAGTTTACGAG. It is translated as CSAVRVAGVYE. The entire CDR3 protein is CSAVRVAGVYEQYF.

Points on this clone: Read coverage stops 3 residues before the CDR3 terminus; the germline J gene supplies the remainder. The chain combines TRBV5-1 with TRBJ2-3; 8 bases agree with TRBD1. The CDR3 runs 16 residues. Germline assignment: CDR1 SGHRS and CDR2 YFSETQ. The V gene end was trimmed by 4 bases and the J gene end by 0 bases; junction bases not matched to a gene: 7. The CDR3 loop reads CASSVQGDFSTDTQYF. The part of the CDR3 DNA that was read is TGCGCCAGCAGCGTACAGGGGGATTTTAGCACAGATACG.

For this clone: The read is 3 residues too short to cover the CDR3 end, so that end is filled in from the germline J gene. The gene calls are TRBV19 and TRBJ2-5, with D perhaps TRBD2 (7 bases). Germline-derived CDR1 and CDR2 are LNHDA and SQIVND (reference sequence). The CDR3 loop spans 15 amino acids. V was clipped by 3 bases and J by 3 bases, with 14 bases between them. The CDR3 bases that were read are TGTGCCAGTAGTATCGGGGGGCTGAAAAAAGAGACC. Encoded protein: CASSIGGLKKET. The full CDR3 is CASSIGGLKKETQYF.

Details on this clone: The read comes to an end 3 residues before the CDR3 does, leaving the germline J gene to fill in the end. This chain uses TRBV12-3 or TRBV12-4 with TRBJ2-7; possibly TRBD2 for D (6 bases). CDR3 length: 15 amino acids. V was clipped by 6 bases and J by 2 bases, with 17 bases between them. CDR3 DNA (partial): TGTGCCAGCAGCGCCGGGACTCATGCCCCCTACGAG. Its translation is CASSAGTHAPYE. The full CDR3 is CASSAGTHAPYEQYF.

CDR3 bases read: TGTGCCAGCTCACGACTAGCGGGAGCCTACGAG. Translating it yields CASSRLAGAYE. The entire CDR3 sequence reads CASSRLAGAYEQYF. V gene TRBV18 combines with J gene TRBJ2-7, with TRBD2 matching 12 bases. The sequenced fragment ends 3 residues before the CDR3 boundary, so the rest is inferred from the germline J gene. Germline loops: CDR1 KGHSH, CDR2 LQKENI. The CDR3 runs to 14 residues. The V and J ends lost 4 bases and 2 bases, in that order; junction bases with no gene match: 0.